This T cell receptor (beta chain) was observed in a study of beta chain features in type 1 diabetes. CDR1 is MGHRA, CDR2 YSYEKL, per germline. The germline V and J ends were trimmed by 4 bases and 3 bases, with 22 bases remaining between them. This CDR3 has 17 residues. Reverse transcription of all isolated RNA meant that expressed TCRB transcripts were sequenced. Clones were read by immunoSEQ multiplex PCR, and TCRdb kept only the in-frame ones, dropping some. This sample has roughly 500,000 clones, with roughly 31% found just once. This clonotype was obtained from a man in his late teens or twenties in good health. Sequences were obtained from naive CD4+ T cells from blood. V and J are TRBV4-1 and TRBJ2-7; the D gene is possibly TRBD1 (6 bases). Here the CDR3 DNA reads TGCGCCAGCAGCCGCCTTTACGTTACAGGGCCGGACTACGAGCAGTACTTC. Protein: CASSRLYVTGPDYEQYF.